This is a list of T cell receptor beta chains from one sample in a study of post-analysis software for immune sequencing data. TCRdb reanalysed the PCR reads using MiXCR and keeps one entry per CDR3 protein. Of roughly 540,000 distinct CDR3 sequences in the sample, around 36% are singletons; the top ten hold 6%. Source material: blood. These receptors were obtained from a girl aged 2-17 years with multiple sclerosis. Both conserved end residues are trimmed from each CDR3.

cdr3_aa	v_call
ASSLGLARTDTQY	TRBV5-5
ASSFEATQY	TRBV28
ASSRKSGTLYGYT	TRBV25-1
ASSLITGAHEQY	TRBV5-5
ASSKPTLYNEQF	TRBV7-9
ASSVGVDTQY	TRBV9
ASSPPTAGGFTDTQY	TRBV5-6
ASSSGTGHYGYT	TRBV27
ATLAGGPDTQY	TRBV6-5
ASSSRFDTQY	TRBV7-8
SVGGNNEQF	TRBV29-1
ASSADRMGQY	TRBV5-4
AITRDSNTDTQY	TRBV10-3
VIRGTSGQPQH	TRBV10-3
ASSSLGRFNQPQH	TRBV27
SAMSADTQY	TRBV20-1
ASSEVRTTAQY	TRBV7-6
AGTLAGGTDTQY	TRBV6-5
ASSTGLAGGGDTQY	TRBV5-1
ASSSRTRSNEQF	TRBV7-8
ASSTRGLNYNEQF	TRBV27
ASSFWVETTGELF	TRBV12-3/TRBV12-4
SVSRTDREQY	TRBV29-1
ASSPSPGQMNTGELF	TRBV12-3/TRBV12-4
ASNDRDRLLEAF	TRBV3-1
ASSADRYSAGYT	TRBV6-6
ASSLDRASSGANVLT	TRBV7-9
ASSVNVAGQAGDTQY	TRBV7-3
ASTEQGYNEQF	TRBV2
SAFPGTERLAGRETQY	TRBV20-1
ASSLDVTGNSPLH	TRBV5-1
ASSDPATGRTGERF	TRBV6-1
AISEQDTQY	TRBV10-3
SATWRVAGDNEQF	TRBV20-1
ASSQVGLNEKLF	TRBV4-1
ASSKGQGADEQY	TRBV28
SASGIRGLDATYNEQY	TRBV20-1
ASSFTTGELF	TRBV7-9
ASSPGTSGGAETQY	TRBV6-6
ASSLILAGVYNEQF	TRBV12-3/TRBV12-4
ASSFPPGLETQY	TRBV7-2
SASPGGAPYGYT	TRBV20-1
ASSLGGWTDEQF	TRBV7-9
ASSLKTGPAYLNYGYT	TRBV5-1
ASSHGRDSSRPQH	TRBV13
ASSIGGRYEQY	TRBV6-6
ASSDAAGGADTQY	TRBV10-1
ASSDWGGSTDTQY	TRBV25-1
SARGGGLYNEQF	TRBV20-1
ASSQFWTGGPKAAVETQY	TRBV14
ASSLGGTRTYNEQF	TRBV11-2
ASSHPDGPQY	TRBV3-1
ASSSAGREWQPQH	TRBV7-6
ASSPVGSWGYT	TRBV5-1